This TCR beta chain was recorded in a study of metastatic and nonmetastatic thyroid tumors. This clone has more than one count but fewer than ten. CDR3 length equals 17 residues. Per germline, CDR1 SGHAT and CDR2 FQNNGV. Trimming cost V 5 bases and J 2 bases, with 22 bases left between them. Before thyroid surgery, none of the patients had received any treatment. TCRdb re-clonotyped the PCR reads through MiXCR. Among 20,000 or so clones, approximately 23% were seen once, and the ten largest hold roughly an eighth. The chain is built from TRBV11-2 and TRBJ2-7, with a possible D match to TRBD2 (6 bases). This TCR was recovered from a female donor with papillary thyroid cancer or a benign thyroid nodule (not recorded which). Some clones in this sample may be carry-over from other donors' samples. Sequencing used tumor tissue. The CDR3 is CASSPGYGLGTAYEQYF. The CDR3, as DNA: TGTGCCAGCAGCCCCGGCTACGGCTTGGGGACTGCCTACGAGCAGTACTTC.